This passage covers 10 T cell receptor beta chains from one sample sequenced in a study of shared clonotypes between healthy human individuals. Profiled with immunoSEQ multiplex PCR; TCRdb holds only in-frame clones, not every one. The sample consists of about half a million clones, roughly four fifths of them appearing once. The sequencing sample was made of PBMCs. These receptors originate from a woman in her thirties or forties in good health. Some clones in this sample may be carry-over from other donors' samples.

V usage is TRBV2 and J usage is TRBJ2-3; TRBD1 might be the D (6 bases). The V gene lost 7 bases and the J gene lost 4 bases, with 15 bases spanning the gap. Per the germline V gene, CDR1 is SNHLY and CDR2 is FYNNEI. CDR3 length equals 14 residues. CDR3 nucleotide sequence: TGTGCCAGCACCTTTTGGACAGAGGCAGATACGCAGTATTTT. It encodes CASTFWTEADTQYF.

This chain connects TRBV13 to TRBJ2-7, with 11 nucleotides matching TRBD2. This CDR3 spans 16 amino acids. Looked up from germline, CDR1 is PRHDT and CDR2 is FYEKMQ (reference sequence). Trimming cost V 1 base and J 2 bases; bases outside gene matches: 4. CDR3 sequence: CASSLAPGLAAYEQYF. CDR3 nucleotide sequence: TGTGCCAGCAGCTTAGCCCCGGGACTAGCGGCCTACGAGCAGTACTTC.

With respect to this clone: A read error is the likely source, as a far larger clone sits one nucleotide away. This chain uses TRBV6-1 with TRBJ2-7; 7 bases fit TRBD1. The CDR3 covers 13 residues. The V gene's germline CDR1 is MNHNS and CDR2 SASEGT. The ends lost 7 bases at V and 2 bases at J; junction bases unmatched: 5. This chain's CDR3 is CASTPGQTYEQYF. The CDR3 DNA follows: TGTGCCAGCACTCCGGGACAGACCTACGAGCAGTACTTC.

The gene calls are TRBV11-3 and TRBJ2-2, with a tentative D call TRBD2 (5 bases). Trimming pared 6 bases from V and 3 bases from J, leaving 8 bases between. Germline assignment: CDR1 SGHNT and CDR2 YENEEA. The CDR3 covers 13 residues. The CDR3 is CASREEHTGELFF. As DNA, the CDR3 is TGTGCCAGCAGGGAGGAACACACCGGGGAGCTGTTTTTT.

This clone was detected many times. J is TRBJ1-2 and V is TRBV6-1; a weak D match, TRBD1 (5 bases). The CDR3 is 15 residues long. Germline CDR1 MNHNS, CDR2 SASEGT. V gave up 7 bases and J gave up 2 bases, with 17 bases separating them. CDR3 protein: CASTSDGTDNYGYTF. In nucleotides, the CDR3 is TGTGCCAGCACCTCAGACGGGACCGACAACTATGGCTACACCTTC.

This clone was picked up one time. The chain links TRBV10-3 to TRBJ1-1; no firm D call. This CDR3 spans 14 amino acids. The germline V gene encodes CDR1 ENHRY and CDR2 SYGVKD. V lost 10 bases to trimming and J lost 0 bases, with 15 bases between them. The CDR3 DNA follows: TGTGCCACCAGACGGAGGGAAATGAACACTGAAGCTTTCTTT. Amino acids: CATRRREMNTEAFF.

The rearrangement uses TRBV5-1 and TRBJ1-1, with a possible D match to TRBD1 (5 bases). CDR1 SGHRS and CDR2 YFSETQ come from the germline V gene. This CDR3 is built from 14 residues. Trimming took 2 bases from V and 4 from J, leaving 12 bases between them. CDR3 nucleotides: TGCGCCAGCAGCTTCCAAGGGGAGGGCACTGAAGCTTTCTTT. It is translated as CASSFQGEGTEAFF.

In regard to this clone: With a far larger clone one base away, a read error is the likely cause. The sample holds other DNA sequences that translate to the same CDR3. V gene TRBV6-5 combines with J gene TRBJ2-7, with D possibly matching TRBD1 (6 bases). Per the germline V gene, CDR1 is MNHEY and CDR2 is SVGAGI. With 6 bases removed from V and 4 bases from J, the gap between germline ends came to 10 bases. The CDR3 length is 12 residues. The CDR3 sequence is CASRRTDYEQYF. As DNA, the CDR3 is TGTGCCAGCAGAAGGACAGATTACGAGCAGTACTTC.

This clone was detected only a few times. This rearrangement joins TRBV18 to TRBJ2-7, with D uncertain. Trimming pared 3 bases from V and 6 bases from J, leaving 9 bases between. The CDR3 is 12 residues long. From germline, CDR1 is KGHSH and CDR2 LQKENI. The CDR3, as DNA: TGTGCCAGCTCACCCCTTTCCGCCGAGCAGTACTTC. Translating gives CASSPLSAEQYF.

The chain carries TRBV7-8 and TRBJ2-7; D gene unclear. The CDR3 length is 16 residues. Germline CDR1 SGHVS, CDR2 FQNEAQ. Trimming pared 5 bases from V and 0 bases from J, leaving 17 bases between. CDR3: CASSPTRTASSYEQYF. CDR3 bases: TGTGCCAGCAGCCCTACCCGGACGGCGAGCTCCTACGAGCAGTACTTC. The full variable domain, in which reference TRBV7-8 and TRBJ2-7 provide the parts outside the CDR3, is GAGVSQSPRYKVAKRGQDVALRCDPISGHVSLFWYQQALGQGPEFLTYFQNEAQLDKSGLPSDRFFAERPEGSVSTLKIQRTQQEDSAVYLCASSPTRTASSYEQYFGPGTRLTVT.